The sequence of this TCR beta chain was determined in a study of CD8 T cells in Susac syndrome. Random hexamers were used to reverse transcribe an amount of 0.5 to 1 ug RNA. TCR beta CDR3 was amplified by immunoSEQ multiplex PCR. This amplification extended across 54 Vbeta and 13 Jbeta segments. A single record per CDR3 protein comes from TCRdb applying MiXCR to the immunoSEQ multiplex PCR reads. This table has a few hundred thousand distinct CDR3 sequences, around 89% appearing once. The CDR3 spans 12 residues. In germline, CDR1 is MRHNA, CDR2 SNTAGT. Trimming pared 2 bases from V and 8 bases from J, leaving 7 bases between.

The receptor was derived from a human donor with multiple sclerosis. Sequencing was carried out using CD8+ T cells from PBMCs. V usage is TRBV6-4 and J usage is TRBJ2-1; the D gene is possibly TRBD2 (6 bases). Here the CDR3 reads CASSDGEDEQFF. The DNA of the CDR3 is TGTGCCAGCAGTGACGGGGAGGATGAGCAGTTCTTC.